Reported below is one T cell receptor (beta chain). The data derive from a study of blood T cells in healthy people across ages. This CDR3 region has 15 residues. Germline CDR1 is SGHTA and CDR2 is FQGNSA. V was clipped by 3 bases and J by 1 base, with 12 bases between them. Alongside a J-beta primer mix, a sample-barcoded 5' primer served in a second PCR lasting roughly 6 to 12 cycles. In TCRdb, the 5' RACE reads were re-called with MiXCR into one record per CDR3 protein. The sample lists 1.5 million to 2 million distinct CDR3 sequences; roughly 50% were seen once. The chain joins TRBV7-2 to TRBJ2-5, with D possibly TRBD1 on 6 matching bases. This clonotype was sampled from a middle-aged woman in good health. Material: blood. CDR3 sequence (DNA): TGTGCCAGCAGCTTGGGGGCTTCCCTCCAAGAGACCCAGTACTTC. This sequence encodes CASSLGASLQETQYF.